The present entry profiles one T cell receptor (beta chain) with its context. Its antigen is as yet unknown. The source of the sample is a study of Graves' ophthalmopathy and Graves' hyperthyroidism. Findings of the study overall: Researchers report that a 13-signature model separated ophthalmopathy from stable hyperthyroidism, posting 85% to 90% sensitivity and less than 82% specificity.

Beta-chain TCR CDR3 regions were amplified from RNA transcripts. The authors performed first-round RT-PCR with HTBI primers and then a second-round multiplex PCR. TCRdb itself ran the multiplex PCR reads through MiXCR, one entry per CDR3 protein. The data show about 380,000 distinct CDR3 sequences, roughly 15% seen once. The study recruited hyperthyroidism patients aged 18 to 65 who were newly diagnosed, under 2 months' duration. CDR1 and CDR2 from the germline V gene are SGHTA and FQGNSA. The ends were cut back, 5 bases at V and 2 bases at J, with 12 bases in the middle. This CDR3 spans 14 amino acids.

The sequencing input was peripheral blood. The rearrangement joins TRBV7-2 to TRBJ1-1, with D unclear. This TCR came from a woman aged 18-35 years with stable Graves' hyperthyroidism. CDR3 in amino acids: CASSREGANTEAFF. The CDR3 DNA is TGTGCCAGCAGCCGCGAGGGAGCCAACACTGAAGCTTTCTTT.